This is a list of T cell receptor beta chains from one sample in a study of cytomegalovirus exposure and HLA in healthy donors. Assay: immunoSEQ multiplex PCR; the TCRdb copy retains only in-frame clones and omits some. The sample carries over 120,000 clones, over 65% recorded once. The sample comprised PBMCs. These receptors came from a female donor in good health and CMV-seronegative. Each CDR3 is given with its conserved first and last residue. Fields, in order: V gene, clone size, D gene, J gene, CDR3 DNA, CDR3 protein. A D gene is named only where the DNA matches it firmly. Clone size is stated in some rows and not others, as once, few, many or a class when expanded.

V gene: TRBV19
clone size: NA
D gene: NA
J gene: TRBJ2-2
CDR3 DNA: TGTGCCAGTAGTCCTCGAGCGAACACCGGGGAGCTGTTTTTT
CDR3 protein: CASSPRANTGELFF

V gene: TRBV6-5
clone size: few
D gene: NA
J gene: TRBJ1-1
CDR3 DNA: TGTGCCAGCAGTTACTCAGCGGGGTCAGGTGAAGCTTTCTTT
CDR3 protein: CASSYSAGSGEAFF

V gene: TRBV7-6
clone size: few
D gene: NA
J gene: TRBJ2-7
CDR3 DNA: TGTGCCAGCAGCTCCACGACAGAAGTGTACTTC
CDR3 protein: CASSSTTEVYF

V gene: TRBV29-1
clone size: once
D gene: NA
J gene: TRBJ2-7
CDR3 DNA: TGCAGCGTTCTAGCCTACGAGCAGTACTTC
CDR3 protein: CSVLAYEQYF

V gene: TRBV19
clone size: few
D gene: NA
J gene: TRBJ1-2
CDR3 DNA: TGTGCCAGTAGTATGCTAGACTATGGCTACACCTTC
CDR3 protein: CASSMLDYGYTF

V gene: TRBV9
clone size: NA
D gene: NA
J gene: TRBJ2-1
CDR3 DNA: TGTGCCAGCAGCGTAGGCGGGAGAGGGGGTGAGCAGTTCTTC
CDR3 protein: CASSVGGRGGEQFF

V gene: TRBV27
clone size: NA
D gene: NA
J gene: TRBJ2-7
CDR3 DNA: TGTGCCAGCAGTTCGTTGACAGGTCGTTTCGGCGAGCAGTACTTC
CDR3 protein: CASSSLTGRFGEQYF

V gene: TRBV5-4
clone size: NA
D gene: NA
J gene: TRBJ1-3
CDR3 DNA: TGTGCCAGCAGCTTAGTGGGGCCCGTCTCTGGAAACACCATATATTTT
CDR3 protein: CASSLVGPVSGNTIYF

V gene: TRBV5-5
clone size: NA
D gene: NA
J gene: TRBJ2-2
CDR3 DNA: TGTGCCAGCAGCCTCCTTTGGGCCCAGAACACCGGGGAGCTGTTTTTT
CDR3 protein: CASSLLWAQNTGELFF

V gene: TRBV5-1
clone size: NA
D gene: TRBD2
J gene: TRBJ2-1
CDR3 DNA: TGCGCCAGCAGCTTAGCGGGAGGGGACAATGAGCAGTTCTTC
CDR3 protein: CASSLAGGDNEQFF

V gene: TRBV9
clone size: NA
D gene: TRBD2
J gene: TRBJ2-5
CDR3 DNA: TGTGCCAGCAGCGCCGCCGGGACGGGACTAGCGGAGACCCAGTACTTC
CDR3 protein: CASSAAGTGLAETQYF